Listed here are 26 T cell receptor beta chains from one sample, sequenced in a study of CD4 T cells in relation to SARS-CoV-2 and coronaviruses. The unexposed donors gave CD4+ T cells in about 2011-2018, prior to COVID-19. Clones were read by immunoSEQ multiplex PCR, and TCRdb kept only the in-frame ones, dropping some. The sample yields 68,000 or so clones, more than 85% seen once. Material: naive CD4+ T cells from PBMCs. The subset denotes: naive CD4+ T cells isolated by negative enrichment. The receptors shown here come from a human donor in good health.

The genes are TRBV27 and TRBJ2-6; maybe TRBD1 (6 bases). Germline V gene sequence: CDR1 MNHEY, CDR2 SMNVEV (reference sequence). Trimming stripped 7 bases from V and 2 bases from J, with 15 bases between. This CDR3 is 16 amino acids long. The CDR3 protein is CASTKDRSPGANVLTF. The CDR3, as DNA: TGTGCCAGCACCAAAGACAGGTCCCCTGGGGCCAACGTCCTGACTTTC.

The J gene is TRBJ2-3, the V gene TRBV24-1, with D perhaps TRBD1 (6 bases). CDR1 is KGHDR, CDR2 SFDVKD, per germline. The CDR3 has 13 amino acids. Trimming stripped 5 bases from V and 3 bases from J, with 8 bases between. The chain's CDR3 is CATSVGGTDTQYF. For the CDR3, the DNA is TGTGCCACCAGTGTAGGGGGAACAGATACGCAGTATTTT.

CDR3 sequence: CASSLGPETGHEQYF. The CDR3 coding sequence is TGTGCCAGCAGTTTAGGTCCCGAGACAGGGCACGAGCAGTACTTC. The rearrangement uses TRBV27 and TRBJ2-7; 7 positions agree with TRBD1. CDR3 length: 15 amino acids. The V gene's germline CDR1 is MNHEY and CDR2 SMNVEV (reference sequence). After removal of 2 bases from V and 5 bases from J, the junction contained 9 bases not matched to a gene.

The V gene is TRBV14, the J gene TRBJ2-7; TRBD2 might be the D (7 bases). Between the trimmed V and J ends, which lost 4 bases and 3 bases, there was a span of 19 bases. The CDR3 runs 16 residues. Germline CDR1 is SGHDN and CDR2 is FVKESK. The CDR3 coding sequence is TGTGCCAGCAGCCTCCAACCCGGGGAGGGGGGCTACGAGCAGTACTTC. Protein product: CASSLQPGEGGYEQYF.

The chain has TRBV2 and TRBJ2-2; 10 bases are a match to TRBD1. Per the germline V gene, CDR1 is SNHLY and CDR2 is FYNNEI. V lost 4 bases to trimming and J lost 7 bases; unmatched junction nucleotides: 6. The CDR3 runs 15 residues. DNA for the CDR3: TGTGCCAGCAGTGCAGAGACAGGGGGCGACGGGGAGCTGTTTTTT. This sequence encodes CASSAETGGDGELFF.

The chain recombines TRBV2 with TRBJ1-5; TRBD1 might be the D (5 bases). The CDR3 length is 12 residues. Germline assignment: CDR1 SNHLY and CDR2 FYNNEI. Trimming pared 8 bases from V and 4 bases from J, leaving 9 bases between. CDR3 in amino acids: CASYGGNQPQHF. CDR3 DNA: TGTGCCAGCTATGGGGGGAATCAGCCCCAGCATTTT.

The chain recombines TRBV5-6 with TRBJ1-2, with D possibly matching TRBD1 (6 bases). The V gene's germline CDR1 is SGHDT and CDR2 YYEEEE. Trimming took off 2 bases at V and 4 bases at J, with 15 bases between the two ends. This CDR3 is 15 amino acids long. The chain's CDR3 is CASSFPTGGAYGYTF. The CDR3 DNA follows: TGTGCCAGCAGCTTTCCGACGGGGGGCGCCTATGGCTACACCTTC.

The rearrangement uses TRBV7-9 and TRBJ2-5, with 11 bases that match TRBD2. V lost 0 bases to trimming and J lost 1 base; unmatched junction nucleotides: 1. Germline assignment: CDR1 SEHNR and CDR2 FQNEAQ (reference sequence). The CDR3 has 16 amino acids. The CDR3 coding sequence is TGTGCCAGCAGCTTAGCACTAGCGGGGGTCCAAGAGACCCAGTACTTC. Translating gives CASSLALAGVQETQYF.

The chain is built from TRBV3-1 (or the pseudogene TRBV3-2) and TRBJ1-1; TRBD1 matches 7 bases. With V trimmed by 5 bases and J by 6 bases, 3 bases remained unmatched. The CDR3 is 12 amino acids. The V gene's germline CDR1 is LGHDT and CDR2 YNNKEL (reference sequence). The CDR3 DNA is TGTGCCAGCAGCTACGGGACAGCTGAAGCTTTCTTT. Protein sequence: CASSYGTAEAFF.

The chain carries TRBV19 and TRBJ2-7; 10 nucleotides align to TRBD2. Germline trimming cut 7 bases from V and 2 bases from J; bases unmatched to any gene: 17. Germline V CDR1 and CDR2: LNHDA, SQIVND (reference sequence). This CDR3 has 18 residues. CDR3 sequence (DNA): TGTGCCAGTACCTCGACAGGGAGTAGGACTAGCGGTGCCTACGAGCAGTACTTC. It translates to CASTSTGSRTSGAYEQYF.

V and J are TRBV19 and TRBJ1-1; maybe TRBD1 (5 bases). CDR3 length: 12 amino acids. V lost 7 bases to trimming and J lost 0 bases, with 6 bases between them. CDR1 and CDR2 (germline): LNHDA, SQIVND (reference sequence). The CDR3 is CASTQVNTEAFF. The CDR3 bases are TGTGCCAGTACACAGGTGAACACTGAAGCTTTCTTT.

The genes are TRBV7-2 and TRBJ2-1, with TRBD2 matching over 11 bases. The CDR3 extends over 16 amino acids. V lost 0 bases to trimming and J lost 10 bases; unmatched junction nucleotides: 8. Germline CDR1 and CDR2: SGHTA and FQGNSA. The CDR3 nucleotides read TGTGCCAGCAGCTTAGCATATAGCGGGGGGGCCGGGGAGCAGTTCTTC. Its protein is CASSLAYSGGAGEQFF.

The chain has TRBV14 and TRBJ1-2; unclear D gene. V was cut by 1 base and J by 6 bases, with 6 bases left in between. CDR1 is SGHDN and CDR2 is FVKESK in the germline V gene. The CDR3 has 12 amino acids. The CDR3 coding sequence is TGTGCCAGCAGCCAAGCGAGGCATGGCTACACCTTC. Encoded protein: CASSQARHGYTF.

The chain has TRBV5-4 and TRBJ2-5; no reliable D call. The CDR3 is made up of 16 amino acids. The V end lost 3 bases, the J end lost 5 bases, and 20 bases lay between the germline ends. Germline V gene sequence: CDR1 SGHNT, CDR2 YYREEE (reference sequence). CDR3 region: CASSSPARFEEETQYF. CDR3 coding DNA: TGTGCCAGCAGCTCCCCAGCCAGGTTTGAAGAGGAGACCCAGTACTTC. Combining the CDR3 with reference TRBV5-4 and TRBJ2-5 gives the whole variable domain ETGVTQSPTHLIKTRGQQVTLRCSSQSGHNTVSWYQQALGQGPQFIFQYYREEENGRGNFPPRFSGLQFPNYSSELNVNALELDDSALYLCASSSPARFEEETQYFGPGTRLLVL.

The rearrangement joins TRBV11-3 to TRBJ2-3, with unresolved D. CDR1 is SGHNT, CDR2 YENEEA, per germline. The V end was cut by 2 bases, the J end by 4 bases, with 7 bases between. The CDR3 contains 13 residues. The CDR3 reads CASSLSGSDTQYF. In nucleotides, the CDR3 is TGTGCCAGCAGCTTATCTGGGTCAGATACGCAGTATTTT.

CDR3: CASSARVTGELFF. CDR3 coding DNA: TGTGCCAGCAGCGCCAGGGTCACCGGGGAGCTGTTTTTT. V gene TRBV12-3 or TRBV12-4 combines with J gene TRBJ2-2, with D possibly matching TRBD1 (5 bases). The V end lost 6 bases, the J end lost 4 bases, and 9 bases lay between the germline ends. The CDR3 spans 13 residues.

The CDR3 DNA follows: TGTGCCAGTAGTATTAGTCAGAACACAGATACGCAGTATTTT. Translating it yields CASSISQNTDTQYF. This sequence joins TRBV19 and TRBJ2-3; D is uncertain. The CDR3 length is 14 residues. With 3 bases removed from V and 2 bases from J, the gap between germline ends came to 9 bases. Germline-derived CDR1 and CDR2 are LNHDA and SQIVND (reference sequence).

The CDR3 DNA reads TGTGCCTGGAGTCTCGGACAGGGAAATTCACCCCTCCACTTT. This sequence encodes CAWSLGQGNSPLHF. The gene calls are TRBV30 and TRBJ1-6, with 8 bases identical to TRBD1. Germline CDR1 reads GTSNPN; CDR2 reads SVGIG (reference sequence). The CDR3 length is 14 residues. The V and J ends lost 2 bases and 7 bases, in that order; junction bases with no gene match: 4.

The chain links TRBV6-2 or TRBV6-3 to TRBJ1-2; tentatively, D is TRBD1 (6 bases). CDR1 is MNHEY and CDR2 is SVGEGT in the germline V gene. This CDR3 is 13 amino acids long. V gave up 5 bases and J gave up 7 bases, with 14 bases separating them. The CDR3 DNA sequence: TGTGCCAGCAGTCCCCGGACAGCGCCTGGCTACACCTTC. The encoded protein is CASSPRTAPGYTF.

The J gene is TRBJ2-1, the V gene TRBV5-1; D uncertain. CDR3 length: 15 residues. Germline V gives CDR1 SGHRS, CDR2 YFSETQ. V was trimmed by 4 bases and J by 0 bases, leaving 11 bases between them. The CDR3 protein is CASSLGYSSYNEQFF. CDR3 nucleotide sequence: TGCGCCAGCAGCCTGGGGTATAGCTCCTACAATGAGCAGTTCTTC.

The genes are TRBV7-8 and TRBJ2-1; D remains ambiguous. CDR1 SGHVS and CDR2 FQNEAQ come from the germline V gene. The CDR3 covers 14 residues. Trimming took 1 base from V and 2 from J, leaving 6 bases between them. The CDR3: CASSLGGTYNEQFF. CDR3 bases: TGTGCCAGCAGCTTAGGGGGAACCTACAATGAGCAGTTCTTC.

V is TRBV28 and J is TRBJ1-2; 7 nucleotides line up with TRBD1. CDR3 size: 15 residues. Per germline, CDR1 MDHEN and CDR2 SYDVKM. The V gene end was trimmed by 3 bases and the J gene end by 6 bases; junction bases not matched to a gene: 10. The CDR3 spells CASSLGGRGWDGYTF. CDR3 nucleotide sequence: TGTGCCAGCAGTTTGGGGGGCAGGGGGTGGGATGGCTACACCTTC.

This CDR3 is CASSRTVNTEAFF. CDR3 bases: TGTGCCAGCAGCAGGACGGTGAACACTGAAGCTTTCTTT. The chain carries TRBV7-3 and TRBJ1-1; D is undetermined. The CDR3 covers 13 residues. Per the germline V gene, CDR1 is SGHTA and CDR2 is FQGTGA. With 5 bases removed from V and 0 bases from J, the gap between germline ends came to 7 bases. The full variable domain, its missing parts supplied by reference TRBV7-3 and TRBJ1-1, is GAGVSQTPSNKVTEKGKYVELRCDPISGHTALYWYRQSLGQGPEFLIYFQGTGAADDSGLPNDRFFAVRPEGSVSTLKIQRTERGDSAVYLCASSRTVNTEAFFGQGTRLTVV.

The CDR3 nucleotides read TGTGCCAGCAGCCTCCGATTGGCCGGGGAGCTGTTTTTT. It encodes CASSLRLAGELFF. The chain recombines TRBV3-1 (or the pseudogene TRBV3-2) with TRBJ2-2; no clear D gene. CDR3 length: 13 amino acids. Between the trimmed V and J ends, which lost 4 bases and 6 bases, there was a span of 9 bases. Germline values: CDR1 LGHDT, CDR2 YNNKEL (reference sequence).

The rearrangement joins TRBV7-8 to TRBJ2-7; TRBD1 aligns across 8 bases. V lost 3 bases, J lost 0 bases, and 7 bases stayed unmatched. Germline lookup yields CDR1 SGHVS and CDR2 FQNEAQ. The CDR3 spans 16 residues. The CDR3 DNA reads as TGTGCCAGCAGCTTTTACTCGGGACAGGACTCCTACGAGCAGTACTTC. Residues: CASSFYSGQDSYEQYF.

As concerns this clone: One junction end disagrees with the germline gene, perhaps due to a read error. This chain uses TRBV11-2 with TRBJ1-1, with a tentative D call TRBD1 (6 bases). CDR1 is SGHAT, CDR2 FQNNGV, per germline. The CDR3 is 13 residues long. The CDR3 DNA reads TGTGCCAGCAGCGTAGACAGGACCTCTGAAGCTTTCTTT. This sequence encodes CASSVDRTSEAFF.